Listed here is a single T cell receptor beta chain. This clonotype was seen a handful of times. Which antigen it targets is not known. No base qualities exist here, and no much larger clone lies one base off it. The data derive from a study of CD8 T cells in ankylosing spondylitis (dated by TCRdb to 2015 to 2018). Turning to the overall study: T cell receptor beta repertoires were profiled in healthy donors and ankylosing spondylitis patients so that disease-linked TCR variants could be found. The full study cohort comprised 20 to 25 ankylosing spondylitis patients and 85 to 120 healthy donors. Peripheral blood was sampled, and synovial fluid was additionally collected from ankylosing spondylitis patients. General findings and caveats noted by the study authors: According to the report, matched synovial fluid samples from ankylosing spondylitis patients were significantly enriched for the disease-linked clones. A TCR beta motif made up of several highly homologous amino acid variants appeared to be characteristic of blood from ankylosing spondylitis patients. The disease-linked clones showed a CD8+ phenotype and occurred at relatively low frequencies in peripheral blood. Some motif variants had previously been reported in the synovial fluid and blood of reactive arthritis patients, which suggests shared mechanisms of disease initiation.

From its cysteine to its phenylalanine, the CDR3 spans 14 amino acids. The read is trimmed to its CDR3 DNA, 42 bases read in frame from base 1. V is clipped by 5 bases and J by 7 bases, and the sequence between their germline boundaries is 18 bases long. Via the germline V gene (reference sequence), CDR1 is LNHNV and CDR2 YYDKDF. Sequencing relied on an Illumina HiSeq 2500. TCR beta libraries were prepared by quantitative 5'-RACE with molecular barcodes. The original methods were these. To identify disease-linked TCR variants, a new computational method was used, one built on a probabilistic model of VDJ rearrangement. TCRdb redid the processing of the public reads, applying fastp at Q25 and MiXCR, and retained in-frame beta chains. Rows merge per CDR3 protein into single entries with the most common DNA and genes. TCRdb, rather than the study authors, made the V and J calls. Present in this sample are 300,000 to 400,000 distinct CDR3 sequences, 20% to 25% of which were seen just once. The biggest ten clones account for around 13% of the sample.

The specimen was blood, either unsorted or a sorted T cell fraction (not recorded which). This chain joins TRBV15 to TRBJ2-7; there is no confident call for the D gene. The source of this sequence is a male donor with ankylosing spondylitis or in good health (not recorded which). For the CDR3, the sequence is CATSGPGGRREQYF. The DNA sequence follows: TGTGCCACCAGCGGCCCGGGTGGGCGGAGAGAGCAGTACTTC.